This TCR beta chain was captured by sequencing in a study of blood T cell repertoires in COVID-19. Across the whole study: Collection of acute and convalescent COVID-19 samples took place in the United States, Italy and Spain. T cells, B-cell-depleted T cells, or PBMCs provided the cDNA or gDNA that served as material.

As originally analysed: Amplification with reference gene primers provided the estimates of nucleated cell counts. The data were produced by immunoSEQ multiplex PCR, yet TCRdb's version contains in-frame clones alone and is incomplete. The V and J calls and clone size are taken from that table; D and trimming were inferred from the DNA. The table lists around 200,000 clones, around 87% of them singletons. This CDR3 has 14 amino acids. Germline CDR1 is SGHDT and CDR2 is YYEEEE. The V gene lost 0 bases and the J gene lost 7 bases, with 11 bases spanning the gap. This chain connects TRBV5-6 to TRBJ1-5; D might be TRBD1 (5 bases). This clonotype was sampled from a man in his late teens or twenties with active or convalescent COVID-19. Sequencing was done on a sample of peripheral blood. CDR3 sequence reads: CASSLGQGDQPQHF. In DNA form, the CDR3 reads TGTGCCAGCAGCTTGGGGCAGGGCGACCAGCCCCAGCATTTT.